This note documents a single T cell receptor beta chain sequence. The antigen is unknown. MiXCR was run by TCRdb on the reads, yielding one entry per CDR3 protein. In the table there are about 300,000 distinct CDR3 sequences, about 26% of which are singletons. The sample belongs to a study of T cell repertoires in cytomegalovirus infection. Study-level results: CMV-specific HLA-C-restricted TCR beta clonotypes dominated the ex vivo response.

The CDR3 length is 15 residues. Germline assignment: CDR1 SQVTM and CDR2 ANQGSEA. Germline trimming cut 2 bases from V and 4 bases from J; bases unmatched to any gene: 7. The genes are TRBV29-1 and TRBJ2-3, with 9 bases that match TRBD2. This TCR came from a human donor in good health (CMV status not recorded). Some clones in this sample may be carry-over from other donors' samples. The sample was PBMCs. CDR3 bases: TGCAGCGTTGAACGCCTAGCGGGAAGGTCAGATACGCAGTATTTT. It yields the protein CSVERLAGRSDTQYF.